The clone carrying this T cell receptor (beta chain) was counted a single time. The V and J ends lost 5 bases and 0 bases, in that order; junction bases with no gene match: 15. Germline CDR1 is LNHDA and CDR2 is SQIVND (reference sequence). The CDR3 spans 20 residues. This sample is drawn from a study of control samples from healthy donors and cancer patients. This table comes from immunoSEQ multiplex PCR, and its TCRdb copy is limited to in-frame clones, with some not included. The sample holds fewer than 200,000 clones; just over 90% are singletons and the top ten take about 4%. The clonotype comes from a woman aged 55-70 years in good health. Sequenced input: blood. V usage is TRBV19 and J usage is TRBJ2-6; 8 bases are shared with TRBD2. CDR3 in amino acids: CASSPTKRGGWTSGANVLTF. DNA for the CDR3: TGTGCCAGTAGTCCGACGAAACGGGGGGGCTGGACCTCTGGGGCCAACGTCCTGACTTTC.